The 24 T cell receptor beta chains below were found in one sample sequenced in a study of blood T cell repertoires in COVID-19 (TCRdb year 2020). The library came from the immunoSEQ multiplex PCR assay. The clones in this table, taken by TCRdb from immuneACCESS, are in-frame only. Not every clone is retained; where verified, under half of the shortfall comes from an unresolved V gene, and the cause of the rest is unknown. This sample holds 60,000 to 75,000 clones; around 84% were observed only once. 12% of the sample lies in the top ten. Source material: peripheral blood. Every receptor here comes from a human donor in a cohort sampled during active COVID-19.

The V and J genes are TRBV4-2 and TRBJ2-5; possible D gene TRBD1, 6 bases. This CDR3 spans 14 amino acids. Germline V gives CDR1 LGHNA, CDR2 YNFKEQ. V was shortened by 0 bases and J by 5 bases, with 10 bases between the two germline ends. The DNA for the CDR3 is TGTGCCAGCAGCCAAGAGGGGGCTTGGGAGACCCAGTACTTC. It yields the protein CASSQEGAWETQYF.

The gene calls are TRBV21-1 and TRBJ1-2; the table's D call, TRBD1, has no DNA check behind it. TRBV21-1 is a recognized pseudogene. The CDR3 loop spans 13 amino acids. The CDR3 DNA follows: TGTGCCAGCAGAAGGGACAGTCCCTATGGCTACACCTTC. Protein product: CASRRDSPYGYTF.

V usage is TRBV5-4 and J usage is TRBJ1-5; 9 bases match TRBD1. V trimming: 2 bases; J trimming: 3 bases; junction bases outside the gene matches: 3. This CDR3 contains 15 residues. Germline V gene data show CDR1 as SGHNT and CDR2 as YYREEE (reference sequence). CDR3 residues: CASSFGTGINQPQHF. As DNA, the CDR3 is TGTGCCAGCAGCTTCGGGACAGGGATCAATCAGCCCCAGCATTTT. Complete variable domain (other parts from reference TRBV5-4 and TRBJ1-5): ETGVTQSPTHLIKTRGQQVTLRCSSQSGHNTVSWYQQALGQGPQFIFQYYREEENGRGNFPPRFSGLQFPNYSSELNVNALELDDSALYLCASSFGTGINQPQHFGDGTRLSIL.

The chain combines TRBV4-1 with TRBJ1-2; D unresolved. V lost 6 bases, J lost 5 bases, and 10 bases lay in between. The CDR3 consists of 12 residues. Germline CDR1 and CDR2: MGHRA and YSYEKL. CDR3: CASSDTSYGYTF. Here the CDR3 DNA reads TGCGCCAGCAGTGACACCTCATATGGCTACACCTTC.

V is TRBV6-6 and J is TRBJ2-3; D possibly corresponds to TRBD2 (6 bases). V was cut by 0 bases and J by 4 bases, with 14 bases left in between. Germline values: CDR1 MNHNY, CDR2 SVGAGI (reference sequence). CDR3 length equals 16 residues. The CDR3 DNA reads TGTGCCAGCAGTTACTCATATGGGGGGAGTTCAGATACGCAGTATTTT. Encoded protein: CASSYSYGGSSDTQYF.

V usage is TRBV10-2 and J usage is TRBJ2-7; D is possibly TRBD1 (6 bases). This CDR3 has 12 residues. V was trimmed by 9 bases and J by 0 bases, leaving 9 bases between them. Germline assignment: CDR1 WSHSY and CDR2 SAAADI. Here the CDR3 DNA reads TGCGCCAGTAGGGACACCTCCTACGAGCAGTACTTC. Protein product: CASRDTSYEQYF.

This rearrangement joins TRBV7-9 to TRBJ1-2; no clear D. Germline values: CDR1 SEHNR, CDR2 FQNEAQ (reference sequence). The CDR3 extends over 15 amino acids. Deletions cut 5 bases from V and 4 bases from J, with 17 bases between. CDR3 sequence (DNA): TGTGCCAGCAGCCCGGAGGTTAGGGTGATCTATGGCTACACCTTC. This codes for CASSPEVRVIYGYTF.

The chain employs TRBV6-6 and TRBJ1-1; 7 positions match TRBD1. CDR3 length: 13 residues. The germline gives CDR1 MNHNY, CDR2 SVGAGI (reference sequence). Losses at the gene ends were 6 bases for V and 10 bases for J; bases not matched to a gene: 11. CDR3 nucleotide sequence: TGTGCCAGCAGGCAAGGATCAGGGGGTGGAGCTTTCTTT. The encoded protein is CASRQGSGGGAFF.

This chain uses TRBV25-1 with TRBJ2-2; D unclear. Germline V CDR1 and CDR2: MGHDK, SYGVNS. The length of the CDR3 is 12 residues. Trimming removed 0 bases from V and 6 bases from J, with 2 bases in between. The CDR3 here is CASSEYSGELFF. CDR3 sequence (DNA): TGTGCCAGCAGTGAATACTCCGGGGAGCTGTTTTTT.

This rearrangement joins TRBV30 to TRBJ2-1, with D unresolved. The V and J ends lost 5 bases and 5 bases respectively, with 7 bases between them. The germline gives CDR1 GTSNPN, CDR2 SVGIG (reference sequence). CDR3 size: 11 residues. DNA for the CDR3: TGTGCCTGGGGCAGGAACAATGAGCAGTTCTTC. Translating it yields CAWGRNNEQFF.

The rearrangement uses TRBV7-9 and TRBJ2-7; TRBD1 agrees at 9 bases. The CDR3 covers 15 residues. V lost 4 bases, J lost 2 bases, and 6 bases stayed unmatched. Germline assignment: CDR1 SEHNR and CDR2 FQNEAQ (reference sequence). The CDR3, as DNA: TGTGCCAGCAGCTCCGGGACAGGGAGCACCTACGAGCAGTACTTC. Translated, it gives CASSSGTGSTYEQYF.

V and J are TRBV28 and TRBJ2-7; 10 nucleotides match TRBD2. This CDR3 has 16 amino acids. The V segment lost 5 bases and the J segment 2 bases; nucleotides outside the gene matches: 9. Germline V gives CDR1 MDHEN, CDR2 SYDVKM. The CDR3: CASSPTGTSATYEQYF. The CDR3 DNA reads as TGTGCCAGCAGTCCCACCGGGACTAGCGCCACCTACGAGCAGTACTTC.

The chain uses TRBV11-3 and TRBJ2-1; 11 bases fit TRBD2. After removal of 2 bases from V and 4 bases from J, the junction contained 1 base not matched to a gene. The CDR3 covers 15 residues. Germline loops: CDR1 SGHNT, CDR2 YENEEA. The CDR3 nucleotides are TGTGCCAGCAGCTTAACTAGCGGGAGATACAATGAGCAGTTCTTC. Amino acids: CASSLTSGRYNEQFF.

The chain links TRBV6-5 to TRBJ1-1; no definite D call. Deletions cut 8 bases from V and 5 bases from J, with 18 bases between. Germline values: CDR1 MNHEY, CDR2 SVGAGI. CDR3 length: 14 amino acids. CDR3 sequence: CASFSTFKRTEAFF. Written as DNA, the CDR3 is TGTGCCAGCTTCTCGACCTTTAAGAGGACTGAAGCTTTCTTT.

The chain combines TRBV19 with TRBJ1-4, with 7 nucleotides matching TRBD1. The CDR3 sequence is 15 residues long. Germline CDR1 reads LNHDA; CDR2 reads SQIVND (reference sequence). V gave up 5 bases and J gave up 7 bases; unmatched junction bases: 10. The CDR3 spells CASSPTGAGGEKLFF. The CDR3 bases are TGTGCCAGTAGTCCCACAGGGGCGGGAGGTGAAAAACTGTTTTTT.

The chain has TRBV19 and TRBJ1-1, with TRBD1 matching over 8 bases. The CDR3 consists of 14 residues. Trimming took 7 bases from V and 5 from J; bases not matched to a gene: 9. CDR1 LNHDA and CDR2 SQIVND come from the germline V gene (reference sequence). CDR3 bases: TGTGCCAGTACTGGGTCCAGGGGGCCAACTGAAGCTTTCTTT. Translated, it gives CASTGSRGPTEAFF.

The chain has TRBV4-2 and TRBJ1-4; D gene ambiguous. The V end lost 0 bases, the J end lost 7 bases, and 9 bases lay between the germline ends. Germline loops: CDR1 LGHNA, CDR2 YNFKEQ. This CDR3 is 14 amino acids long. CDR3 DNA sequence: TGTGCCAGCAGCCAAGAGGATGGGAGTGAAAAACTGTTTTTT. Translated, it gives CASSQEDGSEKLFF.

This chain joins TRBV2 and TRBJ2-1, with D possibly matching TRBD1 (5 bases). CDR3 length: 15 residues. V was clipped by 2 bases and J by 6 bases, with 14 bases between them. CDR1 and CDR2 from the germline V gene are SNHLY and FYNNEI. The CDR3, as DNA: TGTGCCAGCAGTGAACACCAGGGTATCGTCAATGAGCAGTTCTTC. This sequence encodes CASSEHQGIVNEQFF. Combining the CDR3 with reference TRBV2 and TRBJ2-1 gives the whole variable domain EPEVTQTPSHQVTQMGQEVILRCVPISNHLYFYWYRQILGQKVEFLVSFYNNEISEKSEIFDDQFSVERPDGSNFTLKIRSTKLEDSAMYFCASSEHQGIVNEQFFGPGTRLTVL.

Note on this clone: A clone one base away is much larger, so this may be a read error. The chain is built from TRBV6-1 and TRBJ2-5, with 11 nucleotides matching TRBD2. The CDR3 contains 15 residues. Trimming took 1 base from V and 2 from J; bases not matched to a gene: 0. CDR1 is MNHNS, CDR2 SASEGT, per germline. This chain's CDR3 is CASSEVAGGQETQYF. CDR3 nucleotide sequence: TGTGCCAGCAGTGAAGTAGCGGGGGGGCAAGAGACCCAGTACTTC.

This sequence joins TRBV7-9 and TRBJ2-7; D gene unclear. This CDR3 comprises 13 residues. Germline lookup yields CDR1 SEHNR and CDR2 FQNEAQ (reference sequence). V gave up 0 bases and J gave up 0 bases, with 3 bases separating them. CDR3 in amino acids: CASSLAASYEQYF. The CDR3 DNA reads as TGTGCCAGCAGCTTAGCAGCCTCCTACGAGCAGTACTTC.

This chain joins TRBV9 and TRBJ2-7, with 7 bases that match TRBD2. V was clipped by 4 bases and J by 6 bases; unmatched bases: 4. The CDR3 covers 12 residues. CDR1 and CDR2 from the germline V gene are SGDLS and YYNGEE. CDR3 loop: CASSSSGGEQYF. The CDR3 region has the DNA TGTGCCAGCAGCTCCTCGGGGGGCGAGCAGTACTTC.

The gene calls are TRBV4-1 and TRBJ2-7; no definite D call. The CDR3 runs to 15 residues. Germline CDR1 is MGHRA and CDR2 is YSYEKL. V lost 1 base and J lost 0, with 10 bases in between. The CDR3 sequence is CASSQGPRSSYEQYF. Here the CDR3 DNA reads TGCGCCAGCAGCCAAGGGCCCCGGAGCTCCTACGAGCAGTACTTC.

This chain uses TRBV6-5 with TRBJ1-5; 7 bases fit TRBD1. The trim removed 0 bases at V and 6 bases at J, leaving 5 bases unmatched. CDR3 size: 15 residues. Germline loops: CDR1 MNHEY, CDR2 SVGAGI. CDR3 sequence: CASSYSAAGGQPQHF. CDR3 sequence (DNA): TGTGCCAGCAGTTACTCAGCGGCAGGGGGTCAGCCCCAGCATTTT.

This clone was found once. The rearrangement joins TRBV21-1 to TRBJ2-3; TRBD2 was called by the table and not checked on the DNA. TRBV21-1 is reported as a pseudogene. The CDR3 runs to 16 residues. The CDR3 DNA reads TGTGCCAGCAGCCTCCCCCTAGCGGGAGGATCGGATACGCAGTATTTT. Translating gives CASSLPLAGGSDTQYF.